The 4 T cell receptor beta chains presented below share a single source sample, sequenced in a study of blood T cell repertoires in COVID-19. Only in-frame clones appear in the TCRdb table, and some are missing; sequencing was by immunoSEQ multiplex PCR. The sample carries 300,000 to 350,000 clones, 88% recorded once. The specimen was peripheral blood. The receptor set was obtained from a woman in her seventies with COVID-19, enrolled during active disease.

V gene TRBV23-1 combines with J gene TRBJ2-1; the match to TRBD1 covers 10 bases. TRBV23-1 is flagged as an ORF with uncertain function. CDR3 length: 15 residues. The ends lost 3 bases at V and 8 bases at J; junction bases unmatched: 7. The CDR3 DNA reads TGCGCCAGCAGTCACCCGGGACAGGGGATCTATGAGCAGTTCTTC. This codes for CASSHPGQGIYEQFF.

The chain carries TRBV6-5 and TRBJ1-2; perhaps TRBD1 as D (5 bases). V gave up 2 bases and J gave up 8 bases, with 12 bases separating them. This CDR3 is built from 13 residues. Per germline, CDR1 MNHEY and CDR2 SVGAGI. CDR3 bases: TGTGCCAGCAGTTACGCCGGGGGATTGGGCTACACCTTC. Translated: CASSYAGGLGYTF.

This chain joins TRBV5-1 and TRBJ2-2, with 8 bases lining up with TRBD2. The CDR3 length is 16 residues. J lost 1 base, V lost 2 bases, and 4 bases had no gene match. The V gene's germline CDR1 is SGHRS and CDR2 YFSETQ. The CDR3 DNA is TGCGCCAGCAGCTTAGCAAGCGGGAGGAACACCGGGGAGCTGTTTTTT. It translates to CASSLASGRNTGELFF.

J is TRBJ1-6 and V is TRBV7-8, with D possibly being TRBD1 (5 bases). With 1 base removed from V and 7 bases from J, the gap between germline ends came to 11 bases. This CDR3 spans 15 amino acids. From germline, CDR1 is SGHVS and CDR2 FQNEAQ. The CDR3 reads CASSLGPGRNSPLHF. In DNA form, the CDR3 reads TGTGCCAGCAGCTTAGGGCCAGGGCGAAATTCACCCCTCCACTTT.